This T cell receptor (beta chain) was found in a study of blood T cell repertoires in COVID-19. Across the whole study: Both acute and convalescent COVID-19 samples were obtained from the United States, Italy and Spain. T cells, B-cell-depleted T cells, or PBMCs provided the cDNA or gDNA that served as material.

This clone has just a few counts. This CDR3 is built from 20 residues. Germline CDR1 and CDR2: SGHDN and FVKESK. The germline V and J ends were trimmed by 0 bases and 4 bases, with 22 bases remaining between them. Method: immunoSEQ multiplex PCR; TCRdb's copy keeps in-frame clones and lacks some. The data hold around 220,000 clones, with 86% observed a single time. The sample comprised peripheral blood. The origin of this receptor is a woman between 50 and 59 years old with acute or convalescent COVID-19. V usage is TRBV14 and J usage is TRBJ1-6; a weak D match, TRBD1 (5 bases). CDR3 loop: CASSQDSGRALWGYNSPLHF. CDR3 DNA: TGTGCCAGCAGCCAAGATAGCGGACGGGCGTTGTGGGGGTATAATTCACCCCTCCACTTT.